This TCR beta chain came from a study of CD8 T cells in Susac syndrome. This CDR3 is 14 amino acids long. The germline V and J ends were trimmed by 4 bases and 3 bases, with 12 bases remaining between them. Germline CDR1 reads LGHNA; CDR2 reads YSLEER. The healthy controls were matched to patients by age and sex. Random hexamers were used to reverse transcribe the RNA input (about 0.5 to 1 ug). With immunoSEQ multiplex PCR, TCR beta CDR3 was amplified across 54 Vbeta and 13 Jbeta. TCRdb used MiXCR to reprocess the immunoSEQ multiplex PCR reads, holding one entry per CDR3 protein. The sample has under 200,000 distinct CDR3 sequences; around 96% are singletons.

Sequences were obtained from CD4+ T cells from PBMCs. This rearrangement joins TRBV4-3 to TRBJ1-1; D is unclear. The sequence came from a human donor in good health. The CDR3 here is CASSRETRDTEAFF. In DNA form, the CDR3 reads TGCGCCAGCAGCCGGGAGACACGGGACACTGAAGCTTTCTTT.